Each of the 5 T cell receptor beta chains below was sequenced from the same sample in a study of blood T cell repertoires in COVID-19. The table came from immunoSEQ multiplex PCR; TCRdb's copy has only in-frame clones and leaves some out. The data hold 150,000 to 200,000 clones, with 82% observed a single time. What was sequenced was peripheral blood. These receptor sequences come from a woman aged 30 to 39 with acute or convalescent COVID-19.

The chain links TRBV9 to TRBJ2-4, with no clear D. Germline CDR1 reads SGDLS; CDR2 reads YYNGEE. The ends were cut back, 3 bases at V and 8 bases at J, with 12 bases in the middle. This CDR3 is built from 13 residues. The CDR3 region has the DNA TGTGCCAGCAGCGATCGGTCCACGGACATTCAGTACTTC. Amino acids: CASSDRSTDIQYF.

This chain connects TRBV6-2 or TRBV6-3 to TRBJ1-5; D not certain. The CDR3 runs 13 residues. From germline, CDR1 is MNHEY and CDR2 SVGEGT. V was cut by 0 bases and J by 7 bases, with 7 bases left in between. Written as DNA, the CDR3 is TGTGCCAGCAGTTACTCGAACATGCAGCCCCAGCATTTT. Translated, it gives CASSYSNMQPQHF.

The chain employs TRBV5-8 and TRBJ2-7; D not resolved. Per the germline V gene, CDR1 is SGHTS and CDR2 is YDEGEE. Trimming pared 1 base from V and 4 bases from J, leaving 18 bases between. The CDR3 runs to 16 residues. For the CDR3, the DNA is TGTGCCAGCAGCTTGCTTGGAGCCCCAAACCCTTACGAGCAGTACTTC. Residues: CASSLLGAPNPYEQYF.

The V and J genes are TRBV5-1 and TRBJ2-7; 8 nucleotides match TRBD2. CDR1 SGHRS and CDR2 YFSETQ come from the germline V gene. With 5 bases clipped from V and 3 bases from J, the junction kept 7 bases outside the gene matches. There are 14 residues in the CDR3. In nucleotides, the CDR3 is TGCGCCAGCAGACCGAGCGGGAGTCTCTACGAGCAGTACTTC. As protein: CASRPSGSLYEQYF.

The chain links TRBV3-1 (or the pseudogene TRBV3-2) to TRBJ2-2, with D hard to call. The CDR3 runs to 14 residues. V was shortened by 4 bases and J by 0 bases, with 6 bases between the two germline ends. Germline V gene data show CDR1 as LGHDT and CDR2 as YNNKEL (reference sequence). CDR3 bases: TGTGCCAGCAGCCTGCGGACGAACACCGGGGAGCTGTTTTTT. Translating gives CASSLRTNTGELFF.